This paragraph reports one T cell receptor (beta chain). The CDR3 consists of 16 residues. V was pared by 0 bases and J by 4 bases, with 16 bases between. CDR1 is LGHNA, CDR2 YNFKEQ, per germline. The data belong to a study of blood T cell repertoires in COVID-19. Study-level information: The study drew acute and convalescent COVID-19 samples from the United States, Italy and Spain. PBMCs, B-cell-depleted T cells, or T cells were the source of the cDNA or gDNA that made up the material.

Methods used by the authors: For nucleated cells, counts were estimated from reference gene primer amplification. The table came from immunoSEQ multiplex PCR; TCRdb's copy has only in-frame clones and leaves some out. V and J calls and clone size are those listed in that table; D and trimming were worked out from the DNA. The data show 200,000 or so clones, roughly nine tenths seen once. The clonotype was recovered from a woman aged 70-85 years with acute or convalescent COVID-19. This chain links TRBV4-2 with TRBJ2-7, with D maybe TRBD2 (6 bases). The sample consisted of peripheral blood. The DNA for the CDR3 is TGTGCCAGCAGCCAAGATCAAGGAGGGGCGGATTACGAGCAGTACTTC. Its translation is CASSQDQGGADYEQYF.